This T cell receptor beta chain appears in the sequencing data of a study of blood T cells in healthy people across ages. As for the study in general: Per two T cells, about one barcoded beta molecule was captured through template switching.

A J-beta primer mix and a sample-barcoded 5' primer were used in a second PCR of about 7 to 12 cycles. A single record per CDR3 protein comes from TCRdb applying MiXCR to the 5' RACE reads. The sample shows 550,000 to 800,000 distinct CDR3 sequences, approximately 30% of them seen only once. About this clonotype: What it binds is unknown.

Findings and caveats of the study: Investigators treated diversity estimates from one million T cells as underestimates.

V lost 7 bases and J lost 4, with 19 bases in between. This CDR3 region has 15 residues. Germline V lookup: CDR1 MNHNS, CDR2 SASEGT. The receptor comes from a woman older than 75 in good health. The sample taken for sequencing was blood. This chain uses TRBV6-1 with TRBJ1-2; D possibly corresponds to TRBD1 (6 bases). This chain's CDR3 is CASTLGGTAGYGYTF. CDR3 bases: TGTGCCAGCACCCTAGGGGGGACGGCCGGCTATGGCTACACCTTC.